The TCR beta chain under discussion was sequenced for a study of cytomegalovirus exposure and HLA in healthy donors. This clone has only one observation. Its specificity is unknown. CDR3 length: 15 amino acids. From germline, CDR1 is MGHRA and CDR2 YSYEKL. V lost 0 bases and J lost 4, with 10 bases in between. Donors counted as nominally healthy when sampled, yet unrecorded immune exposures were likely. PCR amplification relied on 60 Vbeta primers (plus 13 Jbeta primers). Profiled with immunoSEQ multiplex PCR; TCRdb holds only in-frame clones, not every one. The profile covers approximately 160,000 clones, with 75% to 90% appearing a single time and around 4.1% taken by the ten largest. Findings and limits, study-wide: Many donors carried some public TCRs, although rarity characterized most TCR sequences.

The sample comprised PBMCs. This chain uses TRBV4-1 with TRBJ2-1; tentatively, D is TRBD2 (5 bases). The sequence came from a man in his forties or fifties in good health and CMV-seropositive. CDR3 loop: CASSQDPSGYNEQFF. The CDR3 nucleotides are TGCGCCAGCAGCCAAGATCCCAGCGGATACAATGAGCAGTTCTTC.